Here is one T cell receptor (beta chain) with its context. Its antigen is not identified. This sample is part of a study of shared clonotypes between healthy human individuals. Study results and limitations: Rarefaction indicated that sorted-subset sequencing remained incomplete although depth was large.

Naive CD45RA+ and memory CD45RA-negative subsets were split from CD4+ cells. Germline CDR1 is SGHDT and CDR2 is YYEEEE. After removal of 4 bases from V and 2 bases from J, the junction contained 4 bases not matched to a gene. The CDR3 extends over 15 amino acids. Assay execution took place at the deep level. The data were produced by immunoSEQ multiplex PCR, yet TCRdb's version contains in-frame clones alone and is incomplete. This table holds about a million clones, around 77% found once. This chain links TRBV5-6 with TRBJ2-3; TRBD1 matches at 10 bases. Sequencing was performed on memory CD4+ T cells from PBMCs. Subset defined: CD45RA-negative fraction. The source of this sequence is a man between 18 and 35 years old in good health. Some clones in this sample may be carry-over from other donors' samples. CDR3: CASSAGTGDTDTQYF. DNA for the CDR3: TGTGCCAGCAGCGCCGGGACAGGGGACACAGATACGCAGTATTTT.